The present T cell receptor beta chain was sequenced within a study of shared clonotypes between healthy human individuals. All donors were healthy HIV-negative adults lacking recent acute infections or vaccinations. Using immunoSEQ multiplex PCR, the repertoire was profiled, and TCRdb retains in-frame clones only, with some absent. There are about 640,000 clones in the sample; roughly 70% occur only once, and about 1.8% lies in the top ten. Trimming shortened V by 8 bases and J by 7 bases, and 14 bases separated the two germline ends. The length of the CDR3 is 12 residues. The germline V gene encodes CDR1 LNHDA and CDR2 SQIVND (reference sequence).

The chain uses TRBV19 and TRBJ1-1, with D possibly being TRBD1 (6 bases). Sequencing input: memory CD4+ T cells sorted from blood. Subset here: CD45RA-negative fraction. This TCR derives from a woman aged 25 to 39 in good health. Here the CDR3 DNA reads TGTGCCAGTGATACAGGGAACTTTGAAGCTTTCTTT. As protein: CASDTGNFEAFF.